This TCR beta chain was recorded in a study of T cell repertoires in cytomegalovirus infection. Across the study: In public TCR beta signatures, there were indications of both CMV infection and matching HLA type.

Worth noting for this clonotype: The antigen is not known.

MiXCR, applied by TCRdb to the reads, yields one record per CDR3 protein. Of about 920,000 distinct CDR3 sequences in the sample, roughly 30% were seen once. CDR1 and CDR2 from the germline V gene are MNHNY and SVGAGI (reference sequence). The CDR3 sequence is 16 residues long. V shed 7 bases and J 3 bases; nucleotides not matched to a gene: 12. This receptor was obtained from a human donor in good health (CMV status not recorded). Some clones in this sample may be carry-over from other donors' samples. This chain joins TRBV6-6 and TRBJ1-3; 7 bases line up with TRBD1. Sequencing used cultured CD8+ T cells from PBMCs, obtained from culture after CMV antigen stimulation. CDR3: CASIGRQGYDGNTIYF. The CDR3 DNA sequence: TGTGCCAGCATTGGGAGACAGGGCTACGATGGAAACACCATATATTTT.